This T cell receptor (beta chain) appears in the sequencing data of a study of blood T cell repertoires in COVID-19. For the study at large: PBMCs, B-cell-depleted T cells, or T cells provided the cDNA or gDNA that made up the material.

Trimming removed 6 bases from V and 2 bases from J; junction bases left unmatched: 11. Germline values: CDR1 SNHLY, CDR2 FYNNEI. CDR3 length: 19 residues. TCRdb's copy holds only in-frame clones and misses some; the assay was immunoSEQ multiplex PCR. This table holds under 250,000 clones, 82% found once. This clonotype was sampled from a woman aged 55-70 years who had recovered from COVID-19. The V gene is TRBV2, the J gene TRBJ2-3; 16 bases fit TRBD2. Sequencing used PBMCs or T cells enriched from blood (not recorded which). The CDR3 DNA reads TGTGCCAGCAGATCCGGGACTAGCGGGGGGGCCTCCTACACAGATACGCAGTATTTT. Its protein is CASRSGTSGGASYTDTQYF. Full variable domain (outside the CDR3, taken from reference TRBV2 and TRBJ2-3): EPEVTQTPSHQVTQMGQEVILRCVPISNHLYFYWYRQILGQKVEFLVSFYNNEISEKSEIFDDQFSVERPDGSNFTLKIRSTKLEDSAMYFCASRSGTSGGASYTDTQYFGPGTRLTVL.